This T cell receptor (beta chain) was captured by sequencing in a study of T cell responses to AZD1222 COVID-19 vaccine (dated by TCRdb to the early 2020s). At the level of the whole study: AZD1222 recipients whose second dose came at about 4 weeks and those whose second dose came at about 12 weeks were combined into one group, since spike-specific TCR depth and breadth did not differ between the two schedules. A total of 233 trial participants underwent TCR sequencing, of whom some 210 received two doses of AZD1222 and about 25 received two doses of the MenACWY control vaccine. Trial participants were enrolled into age subgroups of 18-55, 56-69 and 70-plus years, which contained 148, 28 and 57 TCR-sequenced participants, respectively.

This clone showed up just once. Its antigen specificity is not known. Base-call qualities are not available, and no considerably larger clone is one nucleotide away. The CDR3 regions of human TCRbeta chains were analyzed by immunosequencing. Processing in the source paper ran as follows. TCRs in the repertoires were matched against a reference library of SARS-CoV-2-specific TCRs that had been generated with the MIRA antigen-specificity platform. Breadth was defined as the fraction of unique TCRs that were SARS-CoV-2-associated, and depth was defined as the fraction of total T cells that were SARS-CoV-2-associated. Each spike-specific TCR was assigned to its reactive spike region and to a CD4 or CD8 class using the MIRA data. Log10-transformed breadth and depth values were compared by one-way ANOVA with Sidak's multiple comparisons tests. TCRdb provides this immuneACCESS table in a form limited to in-frame rearrangements. Some clones are lacking; in checked studies, under half of them reflect an unresolved V gene, and why the rest are absent is not known. V, J and clone size derive from that table, while D and trimming were established from the DNA sequence. Across this sample there are 150,000 to 200,000 clones, with 94% seen only once. In total, the top ten clones hold approximately 0.69% of the sample.

The time point label here, explained by the study, means: baseline before first vaccination. The vaccinee samples were drawn from two UK trials, COV001 and COV002, one of which was a single-blind randomized controlled phase 2/3 trial testing AZD1222 (ChAdOx1 nCoV-19) in healthy adults. For TCRbeta chain sequencing, PBMC samples were collected from trial participants at day 0 and at day 28 after the second dose. The study at large found these results: Because no samples from the day 14 peak response were available, repertoires could be characterized only after the peak T cell response. Participants were mostly white British, with more females than males. The authors suggested clonal diversity may have been underestimated. Reportedly, almost half of the unique spike-specific TCRs recognized epitopes lying outside the regions that are mutated in the B.1.351 and B.1.1.7 variants. Conclusions about previously exposed vaccinees are limited because only five to seven AZD1222 recipients were SARS-CoV-2 seropositive at baseline. A significant rise in spike-specific TCR breadth and depth was observed after two AZD1222 doses relative to day 0 and relative to MenACWY recipients. The 56-69-year group was small, and its depth increase did not reach significance, likely because of low power. Vaccine-associated CD4 TCRs spanned the whole spike protein, with dominant responses in regions 160-218 and 743-854.

V is pruned by 1 base and J by 9 bases, leaving 5 bases of the junction without a gene match. Taken from cysteine to phenylalanine, the CDR3 has 13 residues. Only CDR3 DNA remains: 39 bases, in frame from the first base. The germline V gene sets CDR1 to SQVTM and CDR2 to ANQGSEA. The chain is assembled from TRBV29-1 and TRBJ2-5, with 10 central nucleotides matching TRBD2. The clonotype was recovered from an adult in good health. Material: peripheral blood, obtained on day 0 of AZD1222 vaccination. The sequence in DNA is TGCAGCGTTGAAGCGGGAGCGGGGGGGGCCCAGTACTTC. Translated, it gives CSVEAGAGGAQYF. Reference TRBV29-1 and TRBJ2-5 proteins supply the regions before and after the CDR3; the full variable domain is: SAVISQKPSRDICQRGTSLTIQCQVDSQVTMMFWYRQQPGQSLTLIATANQGSEATYESGFVIDKFPISRPNLTFSTLTVSNMSPEDSSIYLCSVEAGAGGAQYFGPGTRLLVL.